This TCR beta chain was identified in a study of neurological immune-mediated disorders (dated by TCRdb to about 2019). About the study as a whole: Peripheral blood TCR-beta repertoires from patients with HTLV-I-associated myelopathy (HAM/TSP), patients with multiple sclerosis, and healthy controls were compared in the study using UMI-based sequencing. Longitudinal samples, technical triplicates and paired sorted CD4+ and CD8+ T-cell subsets, alongside PBMC samples, were included among the approximately 98 TCR-beta libraries. Of the approximately 66 subjects in the cohort, approximately 15 were HAM/TSP patients, around 34 were multiple sclerosis patients, and 20 were healthy controls.

According to the germline V gene, CDR1 reads SGHVS and CDR2 reads FNYEAQ. Trimming at the junction amounts to 1 base on V and 5 bases on J, and the germline ends lie 17 bases apart. The CDR3 is 16 amino acids in total, end residues counted. Of the read, only the CDR3 DNA is kept; its 48 bases are in frame from base 1. Turning to this clonotype: The antigen it recognizes is unknown. This likely comes from a read error, as the CDR3 has no conserved phenylalanine or tryptophan at its end.

Blood bank volunteers in Maryland, USA served as the healthy controls. Unsorted PBMC libraries were generated from 2 million PBMCs stored in RNAlater at -80 °C until RNA extraction. Peripheral blood was subjected to Ficoll-Hypaque density gradient centrifugation to isolate PBMCs, which were then cryopreserved in liquid nitrogen. The study at large found these results: The highest TCR clonal expansion was observed in HAM/TSP patients, whereas the lowest was observed in MS patients, even when compared with healthy controls. Expanded clones from different subjects shared no identical CDR3 amino acid sequences, which suggests that TCR-beta repertoires were private in all groups.

To synthesize cDNA, template-switch 5'RACE was performed with a primer carrying a 10-nucleotide random unique molecular identifier so that each TCR transcript was tagged. Every sequencing run yielded over 170 million TCR-beta sequences covering 15-18 subjects. The RNeasy kit was used for extraction of total RNA. The KAPA Real-time Library Amplification kit was used to amplify TCR-beta VDJ regions with primers for the TCR constant region and the 5'RACE anchor. A first PCR added sample indexes and Illumina adaptors, after which a second PCR increased the library yield. After purification with Ampure beads, the TCR product of roughly 650 bp was size-selected on a 2% E-gel SizeSelection system. Before pooling, library quality was checked on a Bioanalyzer, concentration was measured with Qubit, and libraries were quantified with the Kapa Library Quantification kit. An Illumina HiSeq 2500 was used to sequence the libraries paired-end at 2 x 150 bp. To increase sequence diversity, about 25-30% phiX was spiked into each library pool. The authors processed their data as follows. Quality-filtered reads were processed with the UMI-based MiGEC pipeline, and over 90% of raw TCR sequences were removed by the MiGEC pipeline during error correction. IMGT germline references were used for aligning VDJ genes, and each clonotype was defined as a unique CDR3 amino acid sequence together with its V-J genes. Clonal expansion, Shannon diversity and CDR3 relatedness were evaluated with VDJtools (CalcPairwiseDistances, ClusterSamples), while phylogenetic trees were built in CLCbio workbench. A clone was classed as expanded if it had 8 or more unique UMIs, a cutoff based on coefficient-of-variation modelling across technical triplicates. The raw public data were reprocessed by TCRdb itself: fastp quality trimming at Q25, MiXCR clonotype calling, in-frame beta chains only. Records with the same CDR3 protein are collapsed into one entry carrying the most frequent genes and DNA. The V and J calls here are based on TCRdb, not the publication. Recorded for this sample are about 28,000 distinct CDR3 sequences; roughly 12% of them occurred a single time. Around 7.6% of the sample belongs to the ten largest clones.

This chain is built from TRBV7-6 and TRBJ2-5; a tentative D match to TRBD1 spans 6 bases. The sequencing input was PBMCs. The sequence was obtained from a man in his sixties in good health. The CDR3 loop reads CASSLGGLGPQETQYL. The DNA sequence is given as TGTGCCAGCAGCTTAGGGGGGCTAGGTCCCCAGGAGACCCAGTACTTA.